This TCR beta chain was identified in a study of Ad26.COV2.S vaccination and SARS-CoV-2 variants. Some clones are missing from TCRdb's copy, which holds only in-frame ones; the method was immunoSEQ multiplex PCR. The sample yields 350,000 to 550,000 clones, roughly 87% seen once. Specified treatment: around 19 received Ad26.COV2.S at low or high dose, single or two shots; five or six received placebo; per-sample allocation not given. It was on day 63 after the first vaccine or placebo injection that samples were taken. This Boston cohort included adults aged 18-55 years. The CDR3 contains 13 residues. Trimming left V 11 bases short and J 6 bases short, with 17 bases between. Germline lookup yields CDR1 MDHEN and CDR2 SYDVKM.

Sequencing was performed on peripheral blood, taken in a trial of Ad26.COV2.S vaccine versus placebo. The TCR sequence derives from a person between 18 and 60 years old who received the Ad26.COV2.S COVID-19 vaccine or a placebo. The V gene is TRBV28, the J gene TRBJ1-5; tentative D call: TRBD1 (6 bases). Written as DNA, the CDR3 is TGTGCCGAAAACAGGGTTTTGGGTCAGCCCCAGCATTTT. Protein sequence: CAENRVLGQPQHF.